Following are 12 T cell receptor beta chains from one sample sequenced in a study of metastatic and nonmetastatic thyroid tumors. No treatment had been given to any patient before thyroid surgery. TCRdb re-clonotyped the PCR reads via MiXCR. The table includes about 33,000 clones, approximately 17% detected once. The sequencing input was blood. The receptor source for this set is a female donor with papillary thyroid cancer or a benign thyroid nodule (not recorded which). Some clones in this sample may be carry-over from other donors' samples.

This clone came up many times. The chain employs TRBV6-1 and TRBJ1-2, with D maybe TRBD1 (5 bases). Germline values: CDR1 MNHNS, CDR2 SASEGT. Trimming took off 5 bases at V and 2 bases at J, with 9 bases between the two ends. The CDR3 consists of 13 residues. The CDR3 loop reads CASSRDANYGYTF. The CDR3 DNA is TGTGCCAGCAGTCGGGACGCAAACTATGGCTACACCTTC.

The table lists this clone with a few counts. The V and J genes are TRBV5-4 and TRBJ1-1; maybe TRBD1 (6 bases). This CDR3 contains 15 residues. Germline CDR1 is SGHNT and CDR2 is YYREEE (reference sequence). Trimming cost V 5 bases and J 0 bases, with 14 bases left between them. This chain's CDR3 is CASSYPGQLNTEAFF. The CDR3 nucleotides are TGTGCCAGCAGTTACCCCGGACAGTTGAACACTGAAGCTTTCTTT.

This clone has a count of ten or more. This chain connects TRBV28 to TRBJ2-5; TRBD2 aligns across 10 bases. V lost 5 bases, J lost 0 bases, and 3 bases stayed unmatched. Germline values: CDR1 MDHEN, CDR2 SYDVKM. This CDR3 contains 15 residues. CDR3 sequence (DNA): TGTGCCAGCAGTGCACTAGCGGGGAACCAAGAGACCCAGTACTTC. Translated, it gives CASSALAGNQETQYF.

This clone was seen repeatedly, ten times or more. The V gene is TRBV3-1, the J gene TRBJ2-5; TRBD2 aligns across 14 bases. CDR3 length: 18 residues. Trimming cost V 4 bases and J 3 bases; bases outside gene matches: 10. Germline values: CDR1 LGHDT, CDR2 YNNKEL (reference sequence). CDR3 nucleotides: TGTGCCAGCAGCCCCAGACTAGCGGGAGGGGGACCTGAAGAGACCCAGTACTTC. It encodes CASSPRLAGGGPEETQYF.

This clone was recorded many times. The CDR3 region has the DNA TGTGCCAGCAGCCTTTCCCCTATCGTAGGGGTCACTGAAGCTTTCTTT. The encoded protein is CASSLSPIVGVTEAFF. The chain has TRBV9 and TRBJ1-1; a weak D match, TRBD1 (5 bases). V shed 4 bases and J shed 4 bases, with 20 bases lying between them. Germline CDR1 and CDR2: SGDLS and YYNGEE. CDR3 size: 16 residues.

This clone showed up many times. The chain has TRBV7-6 and TRBJ1-1; unclear D gene. The CDR3 sequence is 16 residues long. Deletions cut 1 base from V and 0 bases from J, with 12 bases between. Germline CDR1 is SGHVS and CDR2 is FNYEAQ. The CDR3, as DNA: TGTGCCAGCAGCTTAGAATCGGTGCTGCTGAACACTGAAGCTTTCTTT. Its translation: CASSLESVLLNTEAFF.

The CDR3 protein is CASSPLVGNEQFF. As DNA, the CDR3 is TGTGCCAGCAGTCCCCTAGTAGGAAATGAGCAGTTCTTC. The rearrangement links TRBV6-1 to TRBJ2-1; D is uncertain. The germline V gene encodes CDR1 MNHNS and CDR2 SASEGT. The CDR3 length is 13 residues. The V end was cut by 5 bases, the J end by 7 bases, with 12 bases between.

The chain employs TRBV20-1 and TRBJ1-2; D is perhaps TRBD1 (5 bases). This CDR3 is 15 amino acids long. Germline V gene data show CDR1 as DFQATT and CDR2 as SNEGSKA (reference sequence). V was pared by 4 bases and J by 3 bases, with 18 bases between. The CDR3 loop reads CSATAQDGAYYGYTF. The CDR3, as DNA: TGCAGTGCTACAGCACAAGACGGGGCCTACTATGGCTACACCTTC.

This clone was counted many times. The chain carries TRBV20-1 and TRBJ2-7; 8 positions match TRBD1. The junction had 11 bases not matched to a gene; V was cut back by 0 bases and J by 1 base. This CDR3 comprises 17 residues. CDR1 DFQATT and CDR2 SNEGSKA come from the germline V gene (reference sequence). The CDR3 nucleotides read TGCAGTGCTAGAGAGGGCAGGGGGCGTCGAGGGTCCTACGAGCAGTACTTC. It encodes CSAREGRGRRGSYEQYF.

This clone came up many times. J is TRBJ2-1 and V is TRBV20-1; weak D call: TRBD2 (5 bases). CDR3 length equals 15 residues. V lost 1 base, J lost 4 bases, and 14 bases lay in between. Looked up from germline, CDR1 is DFQATT and CDR2 is SNEGSKA (reference sequence). CDR3 sequence: CSARAKWETYNEQFF. The CDR3 DNA reads as TGCAGTGCTAGAGCTAAGTGGGAGACTTACAATGAGCAGTTCTTC.

In its sample, this clone was seen a few times. At one end the junction does not follow the germline gene, possibly because of a read error. The chain uses TRBV28 and TRBJ2-2; either TRBD1 or TRBD2 may supply D (5 bases each). Germline-derived CDR1 and CDR2 are MDHEN and SYDVKM. The CDR3 totals 15 residues. CDR3 residues: CASSHQQVWTGELFF. The CDR3 DNA reads TGTGCCAGCAGCCACCAACAGGTTTGGACCGGGGAGCTGTTTTTC.

This clone was recorded at least ten times. This same CDR3 is encoded by further DNA sequences in the sample. The CDR3 coding sequence is TGTGCCAGCAGCTTATTGGAGGGAAGCACCGGGGAGCTGTTTTTT. Amino acid sequence: CASSLLEGSTGELFF. V is TRBV7-6 and J is TRBJ2-2; TRBD2 is a possible D gene (6 bases). Germline V gives CDR1 SGHVS, CDR2 FNYEAQ. V lost 2 bases to trimming and J lost 4 bases, with 11 bases between them. This CDR3 has 15 residues.